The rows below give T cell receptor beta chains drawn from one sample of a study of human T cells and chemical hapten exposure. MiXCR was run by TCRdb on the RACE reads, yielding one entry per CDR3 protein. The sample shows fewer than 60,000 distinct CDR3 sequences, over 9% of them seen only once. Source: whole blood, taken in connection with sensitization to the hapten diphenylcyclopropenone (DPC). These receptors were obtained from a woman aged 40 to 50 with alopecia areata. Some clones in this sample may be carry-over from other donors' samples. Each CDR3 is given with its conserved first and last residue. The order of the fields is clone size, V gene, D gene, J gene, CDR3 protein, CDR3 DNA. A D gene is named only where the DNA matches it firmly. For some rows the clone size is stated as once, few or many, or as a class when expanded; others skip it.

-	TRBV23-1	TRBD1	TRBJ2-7	CASSSVRGRPYEQYF	TGCGCCAGCAGTTCAGTCAGGGGGCGACCCTACGAGCAGTACTTC
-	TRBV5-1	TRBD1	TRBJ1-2	CASSLAGGNNGYTF	TGCGCCAGCAGCTTGGCAGGGGGCAATAATGGCTACACCTTC
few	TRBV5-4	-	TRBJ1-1	CASSLERARYTEAFF	TGTGCCAGCAGCTTGGAGCGGGCGCGGTACACTGAAGCTTTCTTT
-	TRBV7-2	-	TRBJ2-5	CASSASRDKETQYF	TGTGCCAGCAGCGCCTCCAGAGATAAAGAGACCCAGTACTTC
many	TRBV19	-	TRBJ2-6	CASSIGAGANVLTF	TGTGCCAGTAGTATAGGTGCTGGGGCCAACGTCCTGACTTTC
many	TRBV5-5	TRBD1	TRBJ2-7	CASSGGQGSSYEQYF	TGTGCCAGCAGCGGAGGACAGGGAAGCTCCTACGAGCAGTACTTC
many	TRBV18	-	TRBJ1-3	CASSPGYGNTIYF	TGTGCCAGCTCACCAGGGTACGGAAACACCATATATTTT
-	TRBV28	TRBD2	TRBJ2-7	CATGTSGSDTKQYF	TGTGCCACCGGGACTAGCGGGAGTGATACGAAGCAGTACTTC
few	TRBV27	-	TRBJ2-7	CASSLIPGREQYF	TGTGCCAGCAGTTTAATCCCCGGCCGGGAGCAGTACTTC
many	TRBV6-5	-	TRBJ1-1	CASSYRRPNTEAFF	TGTGCCAGCAGTTATCGGCGGCCAAACACTGAAGCTTTCTTT
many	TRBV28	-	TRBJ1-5	CASSPSPGANNQPQHF	TGTGCCAGCAGTCCCAGCCCAGGGGCCAACAATCAGCCCCAGCATTTT
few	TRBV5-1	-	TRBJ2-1	CASSTGGSNEQFF	TGCGCCAGCAGCACCGGCGGAAGCAATGAGCAGTTCTTC
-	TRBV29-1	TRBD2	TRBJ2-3	CSASPGGDTQYF	TGCAGCGCCTCACCCGGGGGGGATACGCAGTATTTT
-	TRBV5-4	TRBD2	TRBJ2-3	CASSAGLAGGTDTQYF	TGTGCCAGCAGCGCGGGACTAGCGGGAGGCACAGATACGCAGTATTTT
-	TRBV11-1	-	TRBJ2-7	CASSFPTVGSPYEQYF	TGTGCCAGCAGCTTCCCGACAGTCGGTTCCCCCTACGAGCAGTACTTC
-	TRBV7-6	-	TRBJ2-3	CASSSERVSGTDTQYF	TGTGCCAGCAGCTCCGAGAGGGTCTCAGGCACAGATACGCAGTATTTT
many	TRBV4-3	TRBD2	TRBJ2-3	CASSPSGWGTDTQYF	TGCGCCAGCAGCCCTAGCGGCTGGGGCACAGATACGCAGTATTTT